The TCR beta chain described here comes from a study of CD8+ T cells in alopecia areata. About the research overall: Treated patients were dosed with oral tofacitinib, taking 5 to 10 mg twice daily.

This clone has a handful of counts. cDNA prepared by RNA extraction and subsequent reverse transcription served as the template for sequencing. Measured with immunoSEQ multiplex PCR; TCRdb has only the in-frame clones, and not every one. The sample gives about 180,000 clones, 50% to 60% of which show up once; under 15% is in the top ten. Trimming removed 1 base at V and 9 bases at J, with 13 bases between. Germline V gene lookup returns CDR1 MDHEN and CDR2 SYDVKM. The CDR3 is 14 amino acids. The receptor was isolated from a human donor with alopecia areata. The specimen was CD4+ T cells sorted from blood, collected at week 0. The chain is built from TRBV28 and TRBJ1-5, with D possibly being TRBD1 (5 bases). CDR3: CASSLYGANGPQHF. CDR3 nucleotides: TGTGCCAGCAGTTTATACGGGGCAAATGGGCCCCAGCATTTT.